This TCR beta chain derives from a study of CD8 T cells in Susac syndrome. General study points: Only a relatively small number of individuals were included in the TCR sequencing and HLA analysis.

Trimming left V 6 bases short and J 0 bases short, with 18 bases between. Germline values: CDR1 MNHEY, CDR2 SVGEGT. The CDR3 runs to 18 residues. Worth noting for this clonotype: The antigen is undetermined.

cDNA came from about 0.5 to 1 ug RNA primed by random hexamers. The immunoSEQ assay covered 54 Vbeta and 13 Jbeta segments for CDR3. TCRdb itself ran the immunoSEQ multiplex PCR reads through MiXCR, one entry per CDR3 protein. Of 150,000 to 200,000 distinct CDR3 sequences listed, about 93% are singletons. V gene TRBV6-2 or TRBV6-3 combines with J gene TRBJ1-6; D is ambiguous. The sequence was obtained from a human donor in good health. The specimen sequenced was CD4+ T cells from PBMCs. The CDR3 DNA is TGTGCCAGCAGCCTGCGGCGGTCCCACGGCTCCTATAATTCACCCCTCCACTTT. Its translation: CASSLRRSHGSYNSPLHF.